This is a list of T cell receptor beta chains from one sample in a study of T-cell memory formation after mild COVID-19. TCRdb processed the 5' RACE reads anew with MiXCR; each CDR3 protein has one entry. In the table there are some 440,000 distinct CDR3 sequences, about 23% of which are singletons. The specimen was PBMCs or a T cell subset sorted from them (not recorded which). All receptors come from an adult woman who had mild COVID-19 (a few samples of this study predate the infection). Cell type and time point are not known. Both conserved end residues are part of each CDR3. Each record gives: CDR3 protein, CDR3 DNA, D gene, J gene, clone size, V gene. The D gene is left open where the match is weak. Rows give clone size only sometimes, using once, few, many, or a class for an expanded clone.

cdr3_aa: CASSLTLGGNTEAFF
cdr3_nt: TGCGCCAGCAGCTTGACCCTCGGGGGGAACACTGAAGCTTTCTTT
d_call: .
j_call: TRBJ1-1
clone_size: few
v_call: TRBV5-1

cdr3_aa: CASSYWHRPYTEAFF
cdr3_nt: TGTGCCAGCAGTTATTGGCACAGGCCGTACACTGAAGCTTTCTTT
d_call: .
j_call: TRBJ1-1
clone_size: .
v_call: TRBV6-7

cdr3_aa: CASTRLAGVKETQYF
cdr3_nt: TGTGCCAGCACCAGACTAGCGGGAGTTAAGGAGACCCAGTACTTC
d_call: TRBD2
j_call: TRBJ2-5
clone_size: .
v_call: TRBV6-6

cdr3_aa: CASSRGTSVAYEQYF
cdr3_nt: TGTGCCAGCAGCCGCGGGACTAGCGTAGCCTACGAGCAGTACTTC
d_call: TRBD2
j_call: TRBJ2-7
clone_size: few
v_call: TRBV3-1

cdr3_aa: CASSRHRLNTEAFF
cdr3_nt: TGTGCCAGCAGTCGTCACAGGCTGAACACTGAAGCTTTCTTT
d_call: .
j_call: TRBJ1-1
clone_size: .
v_call: TRBV11-1

cdr3_aa: CASSLGKSSPLHF
cdr3_nt: TGTGCCAGCAGCCTTGGCAAAAGTTCACCCCTCCACTTT
d_call: .
j_call: TRBJ1-6
clone_size: .
v_call: TRBV7-3

cdr3_aa: CASSTDGNQPQHF
cdr3_nt: TGTGCCAGCAGCACAGACGGCAATCAGCCCCAGCATTTT
d_call: .
j_call: TRBJ1-5
clone_size: .
v_call: TRBV7-2

cdr3_aa: CATSDPGTSDGTQYF
cdr3_nt: TGTGCCACCAGTGACCCCGGGACCTCCGACGGGACCCAGTACTTC
d_call: .
j_call: TRBJ2-5
clone_size: .
v_call: TRBV24-1

cdr3_aa: CASSLGVPRGNGELFF
cdr3_nt: TGTGCCAGCAGCTTAGGGGTCCCCCGGGGGAACGGGGAGCTGTTTTTT
d_call: .
j_call: TRBJ2-2
clone_size: .
v_call: TRBV7-8

cdr3_aa: CASSQDVTGYNEQFF
cdr3_nt: TGCGCCAGCAGCCAAGATGTGACGGGCTACAATGAGCAGTTCTTC
d_call: .
j_call: TRBJ2-1
clone_size: .
v_call: TRBV4-3

cdr3_aa: CASSQDIGLAGAYNEQFF
cdr3_nt: TGCGCCAGCAGCCAAGATATCGGGCTAGCGGGAGCCTACAATGAGCAGTTCTTC
d_call: TRBD2
j_call: TRBJ2-1
clone_size: few
v_call: TRBV4-3

cdr3_aa: CAISGTLGLVGYGYTF
cdr3_nt: TGTGCCATCAGTGGGACCCTCGGACTAGTCGGCTATGGCTACACCTTC
d_call: .
j_call: TRBJ1-2
clone_size: .
v_call: TRBV10-3

cdr3_aa: CASSFSGVRQYF
cdr3_nt: TGTGCCAGCAGTTTTAGTGGAGTCCGTCAGTACTTC
d_call: .
j_call: TRBJ2-7
clone_size: .
v_call: TRBV27

cdr3_aa: CASVASTGSAYEQYF
cdr3_nt: TGTGCCAGCGTTGCCTCGACAGGGTCGGCCTACGAGCAGTACTTC
d_call: TRBD1
j_call: TRBJ2-7
clone_size: few
v_call: TRBV28

cdr3_aa: CASSSTGPLGYEQYF
cdr3_nt: TGTGCCAGCAGCTCGACAGGACCTCTTGGCTACGAGCAGTACTTC
d_call: .
j_call: TRBJ2-7
clone_size: .
v_call: TRBV28